This T cell receptor beta chain derives from a study of shared clonotypes between healthy human individuals. Findings of the study overall: With four donors compared, roughly 4.9% of naive CD4 clonotypes were shared.

Every one of the donors was a Caucasian adult that lived in Nashville, Tennessee. Memory CD4+ cells were the fraction left after CD45RA+ naive selection. V was shortened by 2 bases and J by 8 bases, with 12 bases between the two germline ends. Looked up from germline, CDR1 is KGHSH and CDR2 is LQKENI. The CDR3 contains 13 residues. On this clone itself: The antigen is unknown.

Here immunoSEQ multiplex PCR was the method, and the copy in TCRdb shows in-frame clones only, minus some. Here the sample spans some 1,100,000 clones, around 78% being singletons. The source material was memory CD4+ T cells from PBMCs. Subset: CD45RA-negative fraction. The source of this sequence is a man in his late teens or twenties in good health. Some clones in this sample may be carry-over from other donors' samples. The V and J genes are TRBV18 and TRBJ1-2; D gene ambiguous. The CDR3 protein is CASSPGDSWGYTF. CDR3 coding DNA: TGTGCCAGCTCACCAGGGGATTCTTGGGGCTACACCTTC.